The 5 T cell receptor beta chains in this list originate from one sample, sequenced in a study of blood T cell repertoires in COVID-19. Profiling relied on immunoSEQ multiplex PCR, and the TCRdb table lists in-frame clones only, not all of them. The sample contains about 370,000 clones, more than 70% of which appear only once. Sequenced: peripheral blood. These receptors were obtained from a woman in her 30s with COVID-19, enrolled during active disease.

The chain couples TRBV30 to TRBJ1-5; a possible D gene is TRBD1 (5 bases). CDR3 length equals 13 residues. Trimming took 2 bases from V and 5 from J, leaving 10 bases between them. The V gene's germline CDR1 is GTSNPN and CDR2 SVGIG (reference sequence). The DNA of the CDR3 is TGTGCCTGGAGTCAGGGAAGGGATCAGCCCCAGCATTTT. Protein sequence: CAWSQGRDQPQHF.

This clone was counted a single time. V usage is TRBV28 and J usage is TRBJ1-4, with D perhaps TRBD1 (5 bases). Germline loops: CDR1 MDHEN, CDR2 SYDVKM. The CDR3 sequence is 15 residues long. Trimming took off 6 bases at V and 1 base at J, with 12 bases between the two ends. Here the CDR3 reads CASSGRVVTNEKLFF. DNA for the CDR3: TGTGCCAGCAGCGGCAGGGTGGTAACTAATGAAAAACTGTTTTTT.

The CDR3 reads CASSLEGRGGVNEQFF. The DNA of the CDR3 is TGCGCCAGCAGCTTGGAGGGCAGGGGTGGGGTCAATGAGCAGTTCTTC. The V gene is TRBV5-1, the J gene TRBJ2-1, with D possibly being TRBD1 (6 bases). CDR3 length: 16 amino acids. Trimming shortened V by 0 bases and J by 6 bases, and 16 bases separated the two germline ends. Germline-derived CDR1 and CDR2 are SGHRS and YFSETQ.

The rearrangement links TRBV5-1 to TRBJ1-1, with a weak D call TRBD1 (6 bases). The CDR3 runs to 16 residues. Germline CDR1 is SGHRS and CDR2 is YFSETQ. V lost 0 bases and J lost 6, with 18 bases in between. CDR3: CASSLVRPGAQAEAFF. The CDR3 DNA reads as TGCGCCAGCAGCTTGGTTCGGCCAGGGGCCCAGGCTGAAGCTTTCTTT.

This chain connects TRBV5-5 to TRBJ2-1; D possibly corresponds to TRBD2 (6 bases). The germline V and J ends were trimmed by 6 bases and 2 bases, with 12 bases remaining between them. Germline loops: CDR1 SGHKS, CDR2 YYEKEE (reference sequence). This CDR3 is built from 14 residues. The CDR3 coding sequence is TGTGCCAGCACGCCGCGGGGAACCTACAATGAGCAGTTCTTC. Translated, it gives CASTPRGTYNEQFF.